A selection of T cell receptor beta chains follows, all from one sample in a study of T cell responses to AZD1222 COVID-19 vaccine. TCRdb's table, derived via immunoSEQ multiplex PCR, lists solely in-frame clones and lacks some. The sample holds roughly 140,000 clones, 80% to 95% seen once. Here the sequenced sample was peripheral blood, taken 28 days after the second AZD1222 dose. Receptors were obtained from an adult who received the AZD1222 COVID-19 vaccine. Each CDR3 is given with its conserved first and last residue. A D gene is named only where the DNA matches it firmly. Clone size is shown for a subset of rows, as once, few, many or a class of expanded clone.

D gene,clone size,V gene,J gene,CDR3 protein,CDR3 DNA
-,-,TRBV18,TRBJ1-2,CASSPWKARNGYTF,TGTGCCAGCTCACCATGGAAAGCGAGGAACGGCTACACCTTC
-,-,TRBV10-3,TRBJ1-6,CAISESRFTGLQMNSPLHF,TGTGCCATCAGTGAGTCTCGGTTCACAGGACTCCAAATGAATTCACCCCTCCACTTT
-,-,TRBV18,TRBJ1-5,CASSPRGDSNQPQHF,TGTGCCAGCTCACCACGGGGGGATAGCAATCAGCCCCAGCATTTT
TRBD2,-,TRBV28,TRBJ2-7,CASSLPGLAVYEQYF,TGTGCCAGCAGTTTACCCGGACTAGCGGTCTACGAGCAGTACTTC
-,once,TRBV21-1,TRBJ1-3,CASSKVWVTEISGNTIYF,TGTGCCAGCAGCAAAGTGTGGGTCACAGAAATCTCTGGAAACACCATATATTTT
-,-,TRBV25-1,TRBJ1-1,CASSESWGNTEAFF,TGTGCCAGCAGTGAGTCCTGGGGGAACACTGAAGCTTTCTTT
-,-,TRBV18,TRBJ1-5,CASSPPGNQPQHF,TGTGCCAGCTCACCACCAGGGAATCAGCCCCAGCATTTT
-,few,TRBV28,TRBJ1-5,CASGVRQVSQPQHF,TGTGCCAGCGGAGTTCGACAGGTTTCTCAGCCCCAGCATTTT
-,-,TRBV5-1,TRBJ1-2,CASSFDRTLNYGYTF,TGCGCCAGCAGCTTTGATCGCACCCTTAACTATGGCTACACCTTC
-,-,TRBV5-1,TRBJ2-1,CASSLATGPGTSEQFF,TGCGCCAGCAGCTTGGCCACGGGGCCCGGGACCTCAGAGCAGTTCTTC
-,-,TRBV30,TRBJ1-2,CAWIGPRASNYGYTF,TGTGCCTGGATTGGGCCGCGGGCCTCTAACTATGGCTACACCTTC
TRBD1,-,TRBV18,TRBJ1-2,CASSPTGQYGYTF,TGTGCCAGCTCACCTACGGGACAGTATGGCTACACCTTC
-,-,TRBV18,TRBJ1-2,CASSPSGGLEGYTF,TGTGCCAGCTCACCTTCCGGGGGCTTGGAGGGCTACACCTTC
-,-,TRBV7-3,TRBJ2-1,CASSLALGEQFF,TGTGCCAGCAGCTTAGCGTTGGGTGAGCAGTTCTTC
-,once,TRBV29-1,TRBJ2-1,CSVDQLTANEQFF,TGCAGCGTTGACCAGCTAACAGCTAATGAACAGTTCTTC
-,-,TRBV29-1,TRBJ1-3,CSVEDGISGNTIYF,TGCAGCGTTGAAGACGGCATCTCTGGAAACACCATATATTTT
-,-,TRBV28,TRBJ2-4,CASSLEGVAKNIQYF,TGTGCCAGCAGTTTGGAGGGGGTAGCCAAAAACATTCAGTACTTC
TRBD2,once,TRBV3-1/TRBV3-2,TRBJ2-3,CASSLLAGFTDTQYF,TGTGCCAGCAGCCTACTAGCGGGATTCACAGATACGCAGTATTTT
-,-,TRBV5-6,TRBJ2-2,CASSLGTPGELFF,TGTGCCAGCAGCTTGGGCACCCCCGGGGAGCTGTTTTTT
-,-,TRBV4-1,TRBJ2-3,CASSQDFGTDTQYF,TGCGCCAGCAGCCAAGACTTCGGCACAGATACGCAGTATTTT
-,-,TRBV7-9,TRBJ2-7,CASSFGGRPLEQYF,TGTGCCAGCAGCTTTGGGGGCCGCCCTCTCGAGCAGTACTTC
-,-,TRBV10-1,TRBJ2-7,CASSEPGGYEQYF,TGCGCCAGCAGTGAGCCCGGGGGCTACGAGCAGTACTTC
TRBD1,-,TRBV27,TRBJ1-6,CASTTVGDSSNSPLHF,TGTGCCAGCACCACGGTAGGGGACAGTAGCAATTCACCCCTCCACTTT
-,-,TRBV21-1,TRBJ2-2,CASSTMSPGELFF,TGTGCCAGCAGCACCATGTCACCCGGGGAGCTGTTTTTT
TRBD1,-,TRBV5-6,TRBJ2-5,CASSWSGQEQETQYF,TGTGCCAGCAGCTGGTCGGGACAGGAACAAGAGACCCAGTACTTC
-,-,TRBV25-1,TRBJ1-1,CASSQSWEPPMNTEAFF,TGTGCCAGCAGTCAGAGTTGGGAACCCCCCATGAACACTGAAGCTTTCTTT
-,few,TRBV5-1,TRBJ2-7,CASKGTASREQYF,TGCGCCAGCAAGGGAACGGCCTCCCGCGAGCAGTACTTC
TRBD1,-,TRBV10-3,TRBJ1-5,CAISTGEGDQPQHF,TGTGCCATCAGTACAGGGGAGGGCGATCAGCCCCAGCATTTT
-,-,TRBV11-3,TRBJ1-2,CASSPRGGLPGYTF,TGTGCCAGCAGCCCCCGGGGGGGCCTCCCTGGCTACACCTTC
TRBD1,once,TRBV6-6,TRBJ1-3,CASSPGQGNGNTIYF,TGTGCCAGCAGCCCGGGACAGGGGAACGGAAACACCATATATTTT
-,-,TRBV5-5,TRBJ1-3,CASSPRTDSGNTIYF,TGTGCCAGCAGCCCGCGGACAGACTCTGGAAACACCATATATTTT
-,-,TRBV27,TRBJ2-7,CASSPSPFGESEQYF,TGTGCCAGCAGTCCATCCCCCTTCGGGGAATCCGAGCAGTACTTC
-,-,TRBV7-8,TRBJ1-1,CASSIRGIPNTEAFF,TGTGCCAGCAGCATAAGAGGCATCCCGAACACTGAAGCTTTCTTT
-,-,TRBV3-1/TRBV3-2,TRBJ2-2,CASSQDSGSGELFF,TGTGCCAGCAGCCAAGATTCAGGGTCCGGGGAGCTGTTTTTT
-,-,TRBV5-1,TRBJ2-3,CASSLDSDPGDTQYF,TGCGCCAGCAGCTTAGATAGCGACCCGGGAGATACGCAGTATTTT
-,few,TRBV7-7,TRBJ2-7,CASSFGPGTYEQYF,TGTGCCAGCAGCTTTGGGCCTGGGACCTACGAGCAGTACTTC
-,-,TRBV6-5,TRBJ1-1,CASSYSIRDTEAFF,TGTGCCAGCAGTTACTCAATCAGGGACACTGAAGCTTTCTTT
-,few,TRBV13,TRBJ1-6,CASSLEGSSESPLHF,TGTGCCAGCAGCTTAGAGGGCAGTTCGGAATCACCCCTCCACTTT
-,-,TRBV12-3/TRBV12-4,TRBJ1-2,CASRQIGGYGYTF,TGTGCCAGCAGGCAAATCGGGGGCTATGGCTACACCTTC
TRBD2,once,TRBV5-6,TRBJ2-7,CASSLAGGVHEQYF,TGTGCCAGCAGCCTAGCGGGAGGGGTCCACGAGCAGTACTTC
-,once,TRBV7-2,TRBJ2-7,CASTATLSMSSYEQYF,TGTGCCAGCACCGCCACATTGAGCATGAGCTCCTACGAGCAGTACTTC
-,-,TRBV5-1,TRBJ2-7,CASSSDAVSYEQYF,TGCGCCAGCAGCTCGGACGCCGTCTCCTACGAGCAGTACTTC
-,-,TRBV5-6,TRBJ2-7,CASSRRLGSSYEQYF,TGTGCCAGCAGCCGACGACTGGGGAGCTCCTACGAGCAGTACTTC
-,-,TRBV15,TRBJ1-6,CATSRLNSPLHF,TGTGCCACCAGCAGACTAAATTCACCCCTCCACTTT
TRBD1,-,TRBV4-1,TRBJ1-2,CASSQAWDRVIVYGYTF,TGCGCCAGCAGCCAAGCGTGGGACAGGGTGATCGTCTATGGCTACACCTTC
-,-,TRBV13,TRBJ1-1,CASSSRGRGGTEAFF,TGTGCCAGCAGCTCAAGGGGCCGAGGAGGCACTGAAGCTTTCTTT